Listed here are 15 T cell receptor beta chains from one sample, sequenced in a study of control samples from healthy donors and cancer patients. The assay was immunoSEQ multiplex PCR, and TCRdb's table has in-frame clones only and misses some. The repertoire holds 65,000 to 95,000 clones, with around 87% as singletons. Specimen: blood. Receptors were obtained from a man between 45 and 60 years old in good health.

The chain combines TRBV2 with TRBJ1-4; D may be TRBD1 (6 bases). V was pared by 7 bases and J by 1 base, with 16 bases between. This CDR3 region has 16 residues. Germline CDR1 SNHLY, CDR2 FYNNEI. This CDR3 is CASTQIGGQTNEKLFF. CDR3 nucleotides: TGTGCCAGCACTCAAATAGGGGGACAAACTAATGAAAAACTGTTTTTT.

This clone was observed a handful of times. The gene calls are TRBV29-1 and TRBJ1-2; D uncertain. Trimming cost V 3 bases and J 2 bases, with 7 bases left between them. The CDR3 extends over 12 amino acids. Germline assignment: CDR1 SQVTM and CDR2 ANQGSEA. CDR3 in DNA: TGCAGCGTTGACGGCTACAACTATGGCTACACCTTC. The encoded protein is CSVDGYNYGYTF.

V gene TRBV18 combines with J gene TRBJ1-1, with 9 bases aligning to TRBD1. With V trimmed by 3 bases and J by 7 bases, 9 bases remained unmatched. The CDR3 extends over 15 amino acids. Germline-derived CDR1 and CDR2 are KGHSH and LQKENI. The CDR3 is CASSPSTGGELEAFF. CDR3 sequence (DNA): TGTGCCAGCTCACCGTCCACAGGGGGCGAGCTTGAAGCTTTCTTT.

The chain is built from TRBV15 and TRBJ1-5; the D gene is possibly TRBD1 (5 bases). Germline V gene data show CDR1 as LNHNV and CDR2 as YYDKDF (reference sequence). Trimming shortened V by 0 bases and J by 4 bases, and 13 bases separated the two germline ends. The CDR3 loop spans 16 amino acids. For the CDR3, the DNA is TGTGCCACCAGCAGAGATGCGGCAGGGACGAATCAGCCCCAGCATTTT. Its protein product is CATSRDAAGTNQPQHF.

The chain has TRBV12-3 or TRBV12-4 and TRBJ1-1; no clear D gene. The CDR3 consists of 13 residues. V dropped 5 bases and J dropped 7 bases, with 14 bases sitting between them. CDR3 bases: TGTGCCAGCAGTGGTTGGGGAGTCAATGAAGCTTTCTTT. Translated: CASSGWGVNEAFF.

This chain uses TRBV6-2 or TRBV6-3 with TRBJ1-4; a weak D match, TRBD1 (6 bases). CDR1 and CDR2 (germline): MNHEY, SVGEGT. The CDR3 spans 15 residues. V was pared by 6 bases and J by 3 bases, with 14 bases between. The CDR3 spells CASSHGQSSNEKLFF. CDR3 in DNA: TGTGCCAGCAGCCACGGACAGTCCTCTAATGAAAAACTGTTTTTT.

This chain uses TRBV7-8 with TRBJ1-4; 7 bases agree with TRBD1. The germline gives CDR1 SGHVS, CDR2 FQNEAQ. J gave up 4 bases and V 7 bases, and 6 bases lay outside the gene matches. The CDR3 has 14 residues. This chain's CDR3 is CASNRQGLNEKLFF. CDR3 in DNA: TGTGCCAGCAACCGACAGGGCCTTAATGAAAAACTGTTTTTT.

The rearrangement joins TRBV24-1 to TRBJ1-3, with 7 bases fitting TRBD1. V trimming: 2 bases; J trimming: 4 bases; junction bases outside the gene matches: 4. Germline lookup yields CDR1 KGHDR and CDR2 SFDVKD. CDR3 size: 15 residues. Here the CDR3 reads CATSDSRGPGNTIYF. CDR3 coding DNA: TGTGCCACCAGTGATTCAAGGGGGCCGGGAAACACCATATATTTT.

The rearrangement uses TRBV29-1 and TRBJ2-2; D is uncertain. The CDR3 runs 13 residues. Trimming shortened V by 4 bases and J by 0 bases, and 6 bases separated the two germline ends. Looked up from germline, CDR1 is SQVTM and CDR2 is ANQGSEA. CDR3 residues: CSVARSNTGELFF. The CDR3 nucleotides are TGCAGCGTTGCCAGGTCGAACACCGGGGAGCTGTTTTTT.

The chain employs TRBV6-5 and TRBJ2-7; D remains ambiguous. Germline CDR1 MNHEY, CDR2 SVGAGI. The CDR3 sequence is 13 residues long. The V gene lost 4 bases and the J gene lost 4 bases, with 11 bases spanning the gap. As DNA, the CDR3 is TGTGCCAGCAGTTTGGAGAGCCCATACGAGCAGTACTTC. Encoded protein: CASSLESPYEQYF.

The rearrangement joins TRBV6-5 to TRBJ2-3; D unresolved. This CDR3 is 11 amino acids long. The germline V gene has CDR1 MNHEY and CDR2 SVGAGI. The V end was cut by 4 bases, the J end by 5 bases, with 4 bases between. DNA for the CDR3: TGTGCCAGCAGTTTCGGAGATACGCAGTATTTT. Translation: CASSFGDTQYF.

J is TRBJ1-6 and V is TRBV6-5; tentatively, D is TRBD1 (6 bases). The CDR3 covers 15 residues. V was cut by 11 bases and J by 4 bases, with 18 bases left in between. Germline loops: CDR1 MNHEY, CDR2 SVGAGI. The CDR3 DNA follows: TGTGCCGTGCTTCGAGGACAGTCATATAATTCACCCCTCCACTTT. Amino acid sequence: CAVLRGQSYNSPLHF.

The rearrangement uses TRBV7-9 and TRBJ2-1; 13 bases are a match to TRBD2. V shed 4 bases, J shed 3 bases, and the junction held 12 bases outside the gene matches. Germline V CDR1 and CDR2: SEHNR, FQNEAQ (reference sequence). The CDR3 is 19 amino acids. The CDR3 coding sequence is TGTGCCAGCAGCTCGAGGGGTACTAGCGGGAGGGTAGTCTACAATGAGCAGTTCTTC. This sequence encodes CASSSRGTSGRVVYNEQFF.

The chain is built from TRBV5-6 and TRBJ2-7; 7 bases line up with TRBD2. This CDR3 has 13 amino acids. Germline-derived CDR1 and CDR2 are SGHDT and YYEEEE. The ends lost 2 bases at V and 6 bases at J; junction bases unmatched: 5. CDR3 DNA sequence: TGTGCCAGCAGCTTTGGACTAGTCGGCGAGCAGTACGTC. Translation: CASSFGLVGEQYV.

The chain is built from TRBV7-9 and TRBJ2-3, with 11 bases aligning to TRBD2. Germline assignment: CDR1 SEHNR and CDR2 FQNEAQ (reference sequence). The CDR3 is 15 amino acids. V dropped 3 bases and J dropped 10; count of bases not matched to a gene: 9. The CDR3 region is CASSFYSGRGPAQYF. The CDR3, as DNA: TGTGCCAGCAGCTTCTATAGCGGGAGGGGACCGGCGCAGTATTTT.